One sample yielded the 9 T cell receptor beta chains listed below, sequenced in a study of shared clonotypes between healthy human individuals. Libraries were prepared by immunoSEQ multiplex PCR; TCRdb keeps only in-frame clonotypes and omits some of them. The sample carries about 2 million clones, approximately 95% recorded once. Positive CCR7 selection of CD45RO-negative cells yielded the naive CD8 cells, and terminally differentiated effector memory CD45RA+ cells were excluded. Material for sequencing was naive CD8+ T cells sorted from blood. The receptors were gathered from a man younger than 35 in good health.

The chain has TRBV7-8 and TRBJ2-3; D remains ambiguous. Germline V gives CDR1 SGHVS, CDR2 FQNEAQ. V was pared by 3 bases and J by 2 bases, with 3 bases between. The CDR3 totals 12 residues. This chain's CDR3 is CASSFNTDTQYF. For the CDR3, the DNA is TGTGCCAGCAGCTTCAACACAGATACGCAGTATTTT.

This clone was detected once. The chain employs TRBV9 and TRBJ2-3, with 8 bases identical to TRBD2. After removal of 3 bases from V and 1 base from J, the junction contained 4 bases not matched to a gene. This CDR3 is built from 15 residues. In germline, CDR1 is SGDLS, CDR2 YYNGEE. The CDR3: CASSDTGGRTDTQYF. CDR3 bases: TGTGCCAGCAGCGACACGGGGGGGCGCACAGATACGCAGTATTTT.

This chain links TRBV19 with TRBJ1-5; no clear D gene. This CDR3 comprises 12 residues. Between the trimmed V and J ends, which lost 3 bases and 5 bases, there was a span of 5 bases. Germline assignment: CDR1 LNHDA and CDR2 SQIVND (reference sequence). DNA of the CDR3: TGTGCCAGTAGTATCGCATATCAGCCCCAGCATTTT. This gives the protein CASSIAYQPQHF. Looking up the rest from reference TRBV19 and TRBJ1-5 gives the full variable domain: DGGITQSPKYLFRKEGQNVTLSCEQNLNHDAMYWYRQDPGQGLRLIYYSQIVNDFQKGDIAEGYSVSREKKESFPLTVTSAQKNPTAFYLCASSIAYQPQHFGDGTRLSIL.

This clone was counted a few times. This sample also contains other DNA sequences that code for the same CDR3. V gene TRBV5-4 combines with J gene TRBJ1-5; no reliable D call. The CDR3 runs 12 residues. Germline CDR1 SGHNT, CDR2 YYREEE (reference sequence). V was pared by 0 bases and J by 3 bases, with 1 base between. The CDR3 coding sequence is TGTGCCAGCAGCTTGGACAATCAGCCCCAGCATTTT. Encoded protein: CASSLDNQPQHF. Supplemented by reference TRBV5-4 and TRBJ1-5, the full variable domain reads ETGVTQSPTHLIKTRGQQVTLRCSSQSGHNTVSWYQQALGQGPQFIFQYYREEENGRGNFPPRFSGLQFPNYSSELNVNALELDDSALYLCASSLDNQPQHFGDGTRLSIL.

J is TRBJ1-5 and V is TRBV12-5, with D possibly being TRBD1 (6 bases). Germline-derived CDR1 and CDR2 are LGHNT and FRNRAP. Trimming cost V 1 base and J 5 bases, with 15 bases left between them. The CDR3 consists of 16 residues. CDR3 nucleotides: TGTGCTAGTGGTTTGGGGACCGGGACACTATATCAGCCCCAGCATTTT. Translated: CASGLGTGTLYQPQHF.

The rearrangement uses TRBV9 and TRBJ1-2, with 10 bases lining up with TRBD1. The germline gives CDR1 SGDLS, CDR2 YYNGEE. The CDR3 spans 15 residues. V shed 0 bases, J shed 6 bases, and the junction held 5 bases outside the gene matches. The CDR3 loop reads CASSVALTGGHGYTF. The CDR3 nucleotides read TGTGCCAGCAGCGTAGCTTTGACAGGGGGCCATGGCTACACCTTC. Based on the CDR3 plus reference TRBV9 and TRBJ1-2, the full variable domain is DSGVTQTPKHLITATGQRVTLRCSPRSGDLSVYWYQQSLDQGLQFLIQYYNGEERAKGNILERFSAQQFPDLHSELNLSSLELGDSALYFCASSVALTGGHGYTFGSGTRLTVV.

This clone was counted a single time. The chain combines TRBV7-2 with TRBJ2-7; D not certain. In germline, CDR1 is SGHTA, CDR2 FQGNSA. CDR3 length equals 14 residues. The V gene lost 1 base and the J gene lost 3 bases, with 10 bases spanning the gap. CDR3 residues: CASSLGIGGYEQYF. DNA of the CDR3: TGTGCCAGCAGCTTAGGGATCGGCGGCTACGAGCAGTACTTC.

The chain couples TRBV27 to TRBJ1-6; D gene uncertain. V shed 5 bases and J shed 4 bases, with 6 bases lying between them. Germline lookup yields CDR1 MNHEY and CDR2 SMNVEV (reference sequence). The CDR3 is 13 amino acids. CDR3 sequence (DNA): TGTGCCAGCAGTATGAGTTATAATTCACCCCTCCACTTT. This gives the protein CASSMSYNSPLHF.

The chain has TRBV28 and TRBJ2-3; no definite D call. V gave up 6 bases and J gave up 5 bases, with 18 bases separating them. CDR1 and CDR2 (germline): MDHEN, SYDVKM. The CDR3 consists of 15 residues. The DNA for the CDR3 is TGTGCCAGCAGCTCCGGGCCGTTTGGCGGAGATACGCAGTATTTT. Protein product: CASSSGPFGGDTQYF.